The entry below gives a single T cell receptor (beta chain) sequence along with its context. Some clones are missing from TCRdb's copy, which holds only in-frame ones; the method was immunoSEQ multiplex PCR. The data show about 240,000 clones, about nine tenths seen once. V shed 4 bases and J shed 2 bases, with 5 bases lying between them. The V gene's germline CDR1 is DFQATT and CDR2 SNEGSKA (reference sequence). The CDR3 runs 11 residues. These data belong to a study of blood T cell repertoires in COVID-19. About the research overall: COVID-19 samples, acute and convalescent, were from the United States, Italy and Spain.

The chain recombines TRBV20-1 with TRBJ1-1; D remains ambiguous. This receptor was identified in a man aged 55-75 years who had recovered from COVID-19. The sequencing input was peripheral blood. CDR3 amino acids: CSAKLNTEAFF. The CDR3 DNA reads as TGCAGTGCTAAACTCAACACTGAAGCTTTCTTT.